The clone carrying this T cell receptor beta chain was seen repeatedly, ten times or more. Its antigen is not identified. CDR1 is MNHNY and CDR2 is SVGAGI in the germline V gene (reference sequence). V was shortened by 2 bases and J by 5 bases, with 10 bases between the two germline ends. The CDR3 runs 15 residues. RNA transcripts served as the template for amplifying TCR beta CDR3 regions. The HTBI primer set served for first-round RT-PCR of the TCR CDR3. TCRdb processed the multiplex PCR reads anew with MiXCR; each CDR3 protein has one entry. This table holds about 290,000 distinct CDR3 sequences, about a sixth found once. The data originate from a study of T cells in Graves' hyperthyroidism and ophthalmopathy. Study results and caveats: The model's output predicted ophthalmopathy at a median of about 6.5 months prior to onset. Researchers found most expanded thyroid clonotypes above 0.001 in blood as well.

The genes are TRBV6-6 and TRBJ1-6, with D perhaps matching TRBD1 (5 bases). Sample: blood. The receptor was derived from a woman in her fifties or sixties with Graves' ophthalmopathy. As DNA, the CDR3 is TGTGCCAGCAGTTACGCCGGGACGGATAATTCACCCCTCCACTTT. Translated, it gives CASSYAGTDNSPLHF.